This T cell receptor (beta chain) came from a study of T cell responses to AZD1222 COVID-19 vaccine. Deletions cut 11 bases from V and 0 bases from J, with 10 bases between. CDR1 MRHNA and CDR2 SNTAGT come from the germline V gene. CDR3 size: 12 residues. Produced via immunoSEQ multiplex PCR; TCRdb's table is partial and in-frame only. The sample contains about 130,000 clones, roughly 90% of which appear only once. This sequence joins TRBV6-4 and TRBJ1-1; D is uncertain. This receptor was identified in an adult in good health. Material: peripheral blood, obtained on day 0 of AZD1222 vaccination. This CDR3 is CAGSTLNTEAFF. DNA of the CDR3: TGTGCCGGTTCAACTCTGAACACTGAAGCTTTCTTT.